A selection of T cell receptor beta chains follows, all from one sample in a study of blood T cells in healthy people across ages. Using its own MiXCR run on the 5' RACE reads, TCRdb lists one record per CDR3 protein. The sample includes more than 650,000 distinct CDR3 sequences, about 24% of them seen just once. The sequencing input was blood. These receptors were obtained from a man in his sixties or seventies in good health. Each CDR3 is given with its conserved first and last residue. Each record gives: clone size, V gene, J gene, D gene, CDR3 protein, CDR3 DNA. D genes are given only for firm matches. Rows give clone size only sometimes, using once, few, many, or a class for an expanded clone.

clone size: NA; V gene: TRBV4-1; J gene: TRBJ1-2; D gene: NA; CDR3 protein: CASSQEGQDRSNYGYTF; CDR3 DNA: TGCGCCAGCAGCCAAGAAGGTCAGGACCGGTCTAACTATGGCTACACCTTC
clone size: few; V gene: TRBV5-1; J gene: TRBJ1-6; D gene: TRBD1; CDR3 protein: CASSRDRMNSPLHF; CDR3 DNA: TGCGCCAGCTCCCGGGACAGGATGAATTCACCCCTCCACTTT
clone size: many; V gene: TRBV25-1; J gene: TRBJ1-1; D gene: NA; CDR3 protein: CASSDLRRNTEAFF; CDR3 DNA: TGTGCCAGCAGTGACCTACGGAGGAACACTGAAGCTTTCTTT
clone size: few; V gene: TRBV20-1; J gene: TRBJ1-5; D gene: NA; CDR3 protein: CSARDGWGSSQPQHF; CDR3 DNA: TGCAGTGCTAGGGACGGATGGGGATCGAGTCAGCCCCAGCATTTT
clone size: few; V gene: TRBV20-1; J gene: TRBJ1-2; D gene: NA; CDR3 protein: CSANRAANYGYTF; CDR3 DNA: TGCAGTGCTAACAGGGCGGCTAACTATGGCTACACCTTC
clone size: few; V gene: TRBV29-1; J gene: TRBJ2-4; D gene: TRBD1; CDR3 protein: CSAKGQKNIQYF; CDR3 DNA: TGCAGCGCCAAGGGACAGAAAAACATTCAGTACTTC
clone size: few; V gene: TRBV7-2; J gene: TRBJ2-1; D gene: NA; CDR3 protein: CASSLTLSRVSSYNEQFF; CDR3 DNA: TGTGCCAGCAGCTTAACGCTATCACGTGTAAGCTCCTACAATGAGCAGTTCTTC
clone size: few; V gene: TRBV5-1; J gene: TRBJ1-4; D gene: TRBD1; CDR3 protein: CASSAQGAREKLFF; CDR3 DNA: TGCGCCAGCAGCGCACAGGGGGCGAGAGAAAAACTGTTTTTT
clone size: NA; V gene: TRBV5-1; J gene: TRBJ2-7; D gene: TRBD1; CDR3 protein: CASSLKQGIYEQYF; CDR3 DNA: TGCGCCAGCAGCTTGAAACAGGGGATCTACGAGCAGTACTTC
clone size: NA; V gene: TRBV5-1; J gene: TRBJ2-5; D gene: TRBD1; CDR3 protein: CASSLADRDMESQYF; CDR3 DNA: TGCGCCAGCAGCTTGGCCGACAGGGACATGGAAAGCCAGTACTTC
clone size: NA; V gene: TRBV29-1; J gene: TRBJ1-3; D gene: NA; CDR3 protein: CSVVQTTGYSGNTIYF; CDR3 DNA: TGCAGCGTTGTACAGACCACAGGGTACTCTGGAAACACCATATATTTT
clone size: medium-sized; V gene: TRBV5-1; J gene: TRBJ2-7; D gene: TRBD1; CDR3 protein: CASSPYSETGSYEQYF; CDR3 DNA: TGCGCCAGCAGCCCCTACTCAGAGACAGGGTCGTACGAGCAGTACTTC
clone size: few; V gene: TRBV5-1; J gene: TRBJ2-5; D gene: NA; CDR3 protein: CASREGQETQYF; CDR3 DNA: TGCGCCAGCAGAGAAGGACAAGAGACCCAGTACTTC
clone size: NA; V gene: TRBV18; J gene: TRBJ1-4; D gene: TRBD1; CDR3 protein: CASSPRQGTNEKLFF; CDR3 DNA: TGTGCCAGCAGCCCGAGACAGGGCACTAATGAAAAACTGTTTTTT
clone size: many; V gene: TRBV11-2; J gene: TRBJ2-4; D gene: TRBD1; CDR3 protein: CASSLQLGQGAKNIQYF; CDR3 DNA: TGTGCCAGCAGCTTACAGTTGGGACAGGGAGCCAAAAACATTCAGTACTTC
clone size: many; V gene: TRBV12-3/TRBV12-4; J gene: TRBJ1-1; D gene: NA; CDR3 protein: CASRRDRGNTEAFF; CDR3 DNA: TGTGCCAGCAGAAGAGACCGGGGGAACACTGAAGCTTTCTTT
clone size: NA; V gene: TRBV7-2; J gene: TRBJ2-4; D gene: NA; CDR3 protein: CAIRQDAAKAKNIQYF; CDR3 DNA: TGTGCCATACGACAGGACGCTGCCAAAGCCAAAAACATTCAGTACTTC
clone size: few; V gene: TRBV29-1; J gene: TRBJ2-3; D gene: TRBD1; CDR3 protein: CSSDRALMDTQYF; CDR3 DNA: TGCAGCTCCGACAGGGCCCTCATGGATACGCAGTATTTT
clone size: few; V gene: TRBV5-1; J gene: TRBJ2-6; D gene: NA; CDR3 protein: CASSSGQLGANVLTF; CDR3 DNA: TGCGCCAGCAGCTCGGGCCAACTAGGGGCCAACGTCCTGACTTTC
clone size: few; V gene: TRBV6-5; J gene: TRBJ2-1; D gene: NA; CDR3 protein: CASSPLGVLEQFF; CDR3 DNA: TGTGCCAGCAGCCCCCTAGGGGTCCTAGAGCAGTTCTTC
clone size: few; V gene: TRBV29-1; J gene: TRBJ1-2; D gene: NA; CDR3 protein: CSVAGVNYGYTF; CDR3 DNA: TGCAGCGTTGCGGGGGTTAACTATGGCTACACCTTC
clone size: few; V gene: TRBV24-1; J gene: TRBJ2-5; D gene: TRBD2; CDR3 protein: CATSDPGLAGTETQYF; CDR3 DNA: TGTGCCACCAGTGATCCGGGACTAGCGGGGACGGAGACCCAGTACTTC
clone size: once; V gene: TRBV29-1; J gene: TRBJ1-1; D gene: NA; CDR3 protein: CSVTPDTGTEAFF; CDR3 DNA: TGCAGCGTAACCCCCGACACAGGCACTGAAGCTTTCTTT
clone size: few; V gene: TRBV7-2; J gene: TRBJ2-1; D gene: TRBD2; CDR3 protein: CASSLDPSGAYNEQFF; CDR3 DNA: TGTGCCAGCAGCTTAGACCCTAGCGGGGCGTACAATGAGCAGTTCTTC
clone size: few; V gene: TRBV20-1; J gene: TRBJ2-7; D gene: TRBD1; CDR3 protein: CSATPGGYEQYF; CDR3 DNA: TGCAGTGCCACGCCAGGGGGCTACGAGCAGTACTTC
clone size: many; V gene: TRBV2; J gene: TRBJ2-1; D gene: TRBD2; CDR3 protein: CASKLERGMRGNEQFF; CDR3 DNA: TGTGCCAGCAAACTTGAGCGGGGTATGCGCGGCAATGAGCAGTTCTTC
clone size: NA; V gene: TRBV10-3; J gene: TRBJ2-3; D gene: TRBD2; CDR3 protein: CAISESLGLAGGADTQYF; CDR3 DNA: TGTGCCATCAGTGAGTCACTGGGACTAGCGGGGGGAGCAGATACGCAGTATTTT
clone size: few; V gene: TRBV6-5; J gene: TRBJ2-1; D gene: TRBD2; CDR3 protein: CANKCGRAHNEQFF; CDR3 DNA: TGTGCCAATAAGTGCGGGAGGGCCCACAATGAGCAGTTCTTC
clone size: NA; V gene: TRBV11-2; J gene: TRBJ1-4; D gene: NA; CDR3 protein: CASSFEDNEKLFF; CDR3 DNA: TGTGCCAGCAGCTTCGAGGATAACGAAAAACTGTTTTTT
clone size: few; V gene: TRBV5-6; J gene: TRBJ2-5; D gene: TRBD1; CDR3 protein: CASSSPGQGQETQYF; CDR3 DNA: TGTGCCAGCAGCTCTCCGGGACAGGGGCAAGAGACCCAGTACTTC
clone size: NA; V gene: TRBV24-1; J gene: TRBJ2-3; D gene: TRBD2; CDR3 protein: CATSDPGLAPDTQYF; CDR3 DNA: TGTGCCACCAGTGACCCGGGACTAGCCCCAGATACGCAGTATTTT
clone size: NA; V gene: TRBV5-1; J gene: TRBJ1-2; D gene: NA; CDR3 protein: CASSQLAAETYGYTF; CDR3 DNA: TGCGCCAGCAGCCAGCTCGCGGCAGAGACCTATGGCTACACCTTC
clone size: NA; V gene: TRBV27; J gene: TRBJ2-1; D gene: NA; CDR3 protein: CASSLRKDEQFF; CDR3 DNA: TGTGCCAGCAGTTTAAGGAAGGATGAGCAGTTCTTC
clone size: few; V gene: TRBV6-2/TRBV6-3; J gene: TRBJ2-1; D gene: NA; CDR3 protein: CATQTGLIGLKTVSYNEQFF; CDR3 DNA: TGTGCCACCCAAACCGGACTAATAGGGCTAAAGACGGTCTCCTACAATGAGCAGTTCTTC
clone size: NA; V gene: TRBV20-1; J gene: TRBJ1-2; D gene: NA; CDR3 protein: CSAGVSYGYTF; CDR3 DNA: TGCAGTGCAGGGGTTTCCTACGGCTACACCTTC
clone size: few; V gene: TRBV20-1; J gene: TRBJ2-1; D gene: NA; CDR3 protein: CSADGPDFAEQFF; CDR3 DNA: TGCAGTGCGGATGGACCAGACTTCGCTGAGCAGTTCTTC
clone size: NA; V gene: TRBV5-5; J gene: TRBJ2-3; D gene: TRBD2; CDR3 protein: CASSSYTNKLAGPSDTQYF; CDR3 DNA: TGTGCCAGCAGCTCATACACCAACAAACTAGCGGGACCCTCAGATACGCAGTATTTT
clone size: few; V gene: TRBV7-9; J gene: TRBJ2-3; D gene: NA; CDR3 protein: CASSLDGRGTQYF; CDR3 DNA: TGTGCCAGCAGCTTAGACGGTCGTGGTACGCAGTATTTT
clone size: NA; V gene: TRBV10-3; J gene: TRBJ1-4; D gene: NA; CDR3 protein: CAIHPLPGGDEEKLFF; CDR3 DNA: TGTGCCATCCACCCGCTACCCGGAGGGGATGAAGAAAAACTGTTTTTT
clone size: NA; V gene: TRBV7-9; J gene: TRBJ1-4; D gene: NA; CDR3 protein: CASSPTSGGGEKLFF; CDR3 DNA: TGTGCCAGCAGCCCCACGTCGGGGGGAGGGGAAAAACTGTTTTTT
clone size: NA; V gene: TRBV7-3; J gene: TRBJ2-1; D gene: NA; CDR3 protein: CASSSPSTPQFF; CDR3 DNA: TGTGCCAGCAGTTCCCCCTCTACTCCACAGTTCTTC
clone size: many; V gene: TRBV18; J gene: TRBJ2-3; D gene: NA; CDR3 protein: CASSPVQGRGTDTQYF; CDR3 DNA: TGTGCCAGCTCACCTGTGCAGGGGAGGGGCACAGATACGCAGTATTTT
clone size: few; V gene: TRBV12-3/TRBV12-4; J gene: TRBJ1-5; D gene: TRBD1; CDR3 protein: CASSLAWDRTPRPQHF; CDR3 DNA: TGTGCCAGCAGTCTTGCTTGGGACAGAACCCCGAGACCCCAGCATTTT
clone size: few; V gene: TRBV6-2/TRBV6-3; J gene: TRBJ2-1; D gene: TRBD2; CDR3 protein: CASSYAGGREGIYNEQFF; CDR3 DNA: TGTGCCAGCAGTTACGCGGGCGGTCGGGAGGGAATCTACAATGAGCAGTTCTTC
clone size: few; V gene: TRBV6-6; J gene: TRBJ2-5; D gene: NA; CDR3 protein: CASSYSMVRDTLEQYF; CDR3 DNA: TGTGCCAGCAGTTACTCGATGGTCCGGGACACCTTAGAGCAGTACTTC
clone size: NA; V gene: TRBV7-2; J gene: TRBJ2-1; D gene: TRBD2; CDR3 protein: CASSLRREVGNEQFF; CDR3 DNA: TGTGCCAGCAGCTTACGGCGGGAGGTGGGAAATGAGCAGTTCTTC
clone size: many; V gene: TRBV7-3; J gene: TRBJ2-3; D gene: TRBD2; CDR3 protein: CASSTGLAGADTQYF; CDR3 DNA: TGTGCCAGCAGTACAGGGCTAGCGGGAGCAGATACGCAGTATTTT
clone size: few; V gene: TRBV27; J gene: TRBJ2-3; D gene: NA; CDR3 protein: CASSYTGPSTDTQYF; CDR3 DNA: TGTGCCAGCAGTTACACAGGCCCAAGCACAGATACGCAGTATTTT
clone size: few; V gene: TRBV5-1; J gene: TRBJ2-1; D gene: TRBD1; CDR3 protein: CASRTGGSDEQFF; CDR3 DNA: TGCGCCAGCAGGACAGGGGGCTCAGATGAGCAGTTCTTC
clone size: NA; V gene: TRBV7-9; J gene: TRBJ2-7; D gene: TRBD2; CDR3 protein: CASSYAGGGAFEQYF; CDR3 DNA: TGTGCCAGCAGTTACGCGGGGGGAGGAGCCTTCGAGCAGTACTTC
clone size: few; V gene: TRBV5-1; J gene: TRBJ1-6; D gene: NA; CDR3 protein: CASSYSYNSPLHF; CDR3 DNA: TGCGCCAGCAGCTACTCCTATAATTCACCCCTCCACTTT
clone size: NA; V gene: TRBV15; J gene: TRBJ1-3; D gene: NA; CDR3 protein: CATSRGLGGRPGNTIYF; CDR3 DNA: TGTGCCACCAGCAGAGGTTTGGGGGGGCGGCCTGGAAACACTATATATTTT
clone size: NA; V gene: TRBV20-1; J gene: TRBJ2-3; D gene: NA; CDR3 protein: CSARVGGGSTDTQYF; CDR3 DNA: TGCAGTGCTAGAGTGGGGGGCGGAAGCACAGATACGCAGTATTTT
clone size: NA; V gene: TRBV7-8; J gene: TRBJ1-5; D gene: NA; CDR3 protein: CASSLDGSGYYSNQPQHF; CDR3 DNA: TGTGCCAGCAGCTTAGACGGGTCAGGGTATTATAGCAATCAGCCCCAGCATTTT
clone size: many; V gene: TRBV19; J gene: TRBJ2-5; D gene: TRBD1; CDR3 protein: CASSDRDRLQETQYF; CDR3 DNA: TGTGCCAGCTCCGACCGGGACAGGCTCCAAGAGACCCAGTACTTC
clone size: few; V gene: TRBV25-1; J gene: TRBJ1-6; D gene: NA; CDR3 protein: CASRWAGGSPLHF; CDR3 DNA: TGTGCCAGCCGTTGGGCAGGAGGTTCACCCCTCCACTTT
clone size: NA; V gene: TRBV5-1; J gene: TRBJ1-2; D gene: NA; CDR3 protein: CASSLAGFPNYGYTF; CDR3 DNA: TGCGCCAGCAGCTTGGCCGGGTTTCCTAACTATGGCTACACCTTC